This T cell receptor gamma chain was obtained from a study of γδ T cells in repeated Plasmodium falciparum infection. The CDR3 spans 14 residues. Germline CDR1 EGSNGY, CDR2 YDSYNSKV. This clone has a count of ten or more. The TCRdb protein comes from a much larger clone and disagrees with this DNA's translation at residue 11, likely due to a read error; the protein given here is derived from the DNA. Vgamma9/Vdelta2+ and Vdelta2-negative gammadelta T cells were flow-sorted from PBMC for bulk sequencing. TCRdb re-called the multiplex PCR reads using CATT. The repertoire consists of 25,000 to 35,000 gamma-chain clones, with roughly 1.4% occurring once and the leading ten covering just under 20%.

This TCR was recovered from a pool of human donors (malaria-infected and uninfected, not separated). The V call is TRGV2, the J call TRGJP2. The J gene was missing in TCRdb and was found by matching the end of the DNA to germline. Specimen: gamma-delta T cells from blood. The CDR3 DNA reads as TGTGCCACCTGGGACGGAAGTAGTGATTGGGTCAAGACGTTT. Encoded protein: CATWDGSSDWVKTF.